The T cell receptor beta chain under discussion was sequenced for a study of a mutant IDH1 vaccine in newly diagnosed glioma. Time point noted: week 11, during vaccination. Doses comprised 300 ug of mutant IDH1 20-mer peptide each, plus topical imiquimod. Some clones are missing from TCRdb's copy, which holds only in-frame ones; the method was immunoSEQ multiplex PCR. The sample yields 55,000 to 65,000 clones, roughly 80% seen once. Per the germline V gene, CDR1 is SGHNT and CDR2 is YYREEE (reference sequence). This CDR3 has 14 residues. V lost 4 bases and J lost 2, with 11 bases in between. This clone was counted once. Its antigen is undetermined.

This sequence joins TRBV5-4 and TRBJ2-3; D possibly corresponds to TRBD1 (5 bases). The source is a man aged 30 to 39 with glioma. The specimen comprised PBMCs, sampled from a glioma patient whose treatment included an IDH1 peptide vaccine. The CDR3 nucleotides are TGTGCCAGCAGCCCAAGGGGTGTCACAGATACGCAGTATTTT. Amino acids: CASSPRGVTDTQYF.